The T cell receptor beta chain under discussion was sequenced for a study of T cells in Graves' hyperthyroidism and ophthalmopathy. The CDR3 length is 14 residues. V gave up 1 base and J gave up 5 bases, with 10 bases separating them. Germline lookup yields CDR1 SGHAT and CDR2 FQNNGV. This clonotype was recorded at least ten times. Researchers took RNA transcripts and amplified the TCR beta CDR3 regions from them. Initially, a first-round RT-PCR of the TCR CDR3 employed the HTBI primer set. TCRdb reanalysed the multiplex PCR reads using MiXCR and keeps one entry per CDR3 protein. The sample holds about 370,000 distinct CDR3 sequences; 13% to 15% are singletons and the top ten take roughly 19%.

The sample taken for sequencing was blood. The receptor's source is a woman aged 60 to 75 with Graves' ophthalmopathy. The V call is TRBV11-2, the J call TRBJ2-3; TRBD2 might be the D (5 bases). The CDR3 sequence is CASSLVGGLDTQYF. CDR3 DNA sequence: TGTGCCAGCAGCTTAGTAGGAGGCCTAGATACGCAGTATTTT.